This T cell receptor beta chain was sequenced for a study of T cells in tumors after PD-1 blockade. Turning to the study itself: No patient had prior checkpoint blockade, systemic immunosuppression, or radiotherapy within 4 weeks. Each patient got pembrolizumab 200 mg every 3 weeks or cemiplimab 350 mg every 2 weeks. During anti-PD-1 treatment, some patients continued daily vismodegib 150 mg.

Trimming took off 3 bases at V and 7 bases at J, with 9 bases between the two ends. CDR1 is GTSNPN and CDR2 is SVGIG in the germline V gene (reference sequence). This CDR3 contains 11 residues. Sequencing used immunoSEQ multiplex PCR; TCRdb keeps in-frame clones, though not all of them. The sample lists about 34,000 clones; 73% were seen once. A note on this clone: Its matching antigen is unknown.

Study-wide results and limits: Blood contained 40% to 50% of the tumor's TCR clonotypes.

The sample in question was PBMCs, obtained after anti-PD-1 treatment. The source is a human donor with basal cell carcinoma. The chain combines TRBV30 with TRBJ1-2, with D perhaps matching TRBD1 (5 bases). The CDR3 coding sequence is TGTGCCTGGAGCGACGGGGGTGGCTACACCTTC. It specifies CAWSDGGGYTF.